The 17 T cell receptor beta chains presented below share a single source sample, sequenced in a study of vaccination effects on CD4 cells after COVID-19. Antigens for these TCRs are unknown. TCRdb keeps only in-frame clones here, not all; method: immunoSEQ multiplex PCR. The sample has over 25,000 clones; around 72% are singletons. After expansion with viral peptide pools in the ViraFEST assay, antigen-specific CD4+ T cells were sequenced. The authors isolated CD4+ T cells after around nine days of culture. Having tested negative for nucleocapsid antibodies, the vaccine recipients showed no prior SARS-CoV-2 infection. The specimen comprised CD4+ T cells from PBMCs cultured with SARS-CoV-2 spike peptides, sampled before COVID-19 vaccination. The receptors shown here come from a human donor who received a COVID-19 vaccine.

For the CDR3, the DNA is TGCGCCAGCCAATTTTCACGGGGGGCTAGGATGAACACTGAAGCTTTCTTT. It translates to CASQFSRGARMNTEAFF. The rearrangement uses TRBV10-2 and TRBJ1-1; D is possibly TRBD1 (6 bases). Germline assignment: CDR1 WSHSY and CDR2 SAAADI. CDR3 length: 17 amino acids. V lost 8 bases, J lost 0 bases, and 22 bases lay in between.

Only a few counts were recorded for this clone. This chain joins TRBV18 and TRBJ2-7; D perhaps matches TRBD1 (5 bases). The CDR3 is 14 residues long. Trimming removed 6 bases from V and 3 bases from J, with 15 bases in between. Per the germline V gene, CDR1 is KGHSH and CDR2 is LQKENI. CDR3 DNA: TGTGCCAGCTCCCCTGGGGCAGGGAACTACGAGCAGTACTTC. Residues: CASSPGAGNYEQYF.

The CDR3 DNA sequence: TGTGCCAGCAGTTTAGTTCGGGGAGAGACCCAGTACTTC. Its translation: CASSLVRGETQYF. The V call is TRBV27, the J call TRBJ2-5; D possibly corresponds to TRBD2 (5 bases). The germline V gene has CDR1 MNHEY and CDR2 SMNVEV (reference sequence). This CDR3 comprises 13 residues. V lost 2 bases and J 4 bases, leaving 8 bases between the germline ends.

The chain recombines TRBV5-1 with TRBJ1-1; D unclear. Germline assignment: CDR1 SGHRS and CDR2 YFSETQ. V lost 4 bases, J lost 1 base, and 8 bases lay in between. The CDR3 runs 13 residues. This CDR3 reads CASSRFENTEAFF. CDR3 DNA sequence: TGCGCCAGCAGCCGTTTCGAGAACACTGAAGCTTTCTTT. The whole variable domain, remainder taken from reference TRBV5-1 and TRBJ1-1, is KAGVTQTPRYLIKTRGQQVTLSCSPISGHRSVSWYQQTPGQGLQFLFEYFSETQRNKGNFPGRFSGRQFSNSRSEMNVSTLELGDSALYLCASSRFENTEAFFGQGTRLTVV.

This clone appeared a single time. The chain recombines TRBV5-4 with TRBJ2-3, with a weak D call TRBD1 (6 bases). V gave up 0 bases and J gave up 4 bases, with 12 bases separating them. Germline lookup yields CDR1 SGHNT and CDR2 YYREEE (reference sequence). The CDR3 has 15 residues. CDR3 coding DNA: TGTGCCAGCAGCTTGGGGCAGGGGTCGGCAGATACGCAGTATTTT. This translates into CASSLGQGSADTQYF.

The chain combines TRBV11-3 with TRBJ2-1; D is unclear. The V end lost 0 bases, the J end lost 8 bases, and 8 bases lay between the germline ends. Per the germline V gene, CDR1 is SGHNT and CDR2 is YENEEA. This CDR3 is built from 13 residues. The CDR3 is CASSLEGEDEQFF. CDR3 bases: TGTGCCAGCAGCTTAGAGGGTGAGGATGAGCAGTTCTTC.

V gene TRBV6-5 combines with J gene TRBJ2-1; D is perhaps TRBD1 (5 bases). The length of the CDR3 is 15 residues. Germline V lookup: CDR1 MNHEY, CDR2 SVGAGI. The V gene lost 6 bases and the J gene lost 0 bases, with 12 bases spanning the gap. As DNA, the CDR3 is TGTGCCAGCAGACCAACAGGCAGCTCCTACAATGAGCAGTTCTTC. It translates to CASRPTGSSYNEQFF.

The rearrangement uses TRBV6-2 or TRBV6-3 and TRBJ1-2; a possible D gene is TRBD1 (5 bases). V was shortened by 0 bases and J by 2 bases, with 10 bases between the two germline ends. This CDR3 is 15 amino acids long. The germline V gene has CDR1 MNHEY and CDR2 SVGEGT. CDR3 DNA: TGTGCCAGCAGTTACTCCCGGGGCTGGAACTATGGCTACACCTTC. This translates into CASSYSRGWNYGYTF.

The chain recombines TRBV10-3 with TRBJ1-4; possibly TRBD1 for D (5 bases). Germline CDR1 ENHRY, CDR2 SYGVKD. The CDR3 totals 16 residues. V lost 3 bases to trimming and J lost 2 bases, with 13 bases between them. The CDR3 DNA sequence: TGTGCCATCAGTGATTTCGTGGGGGACACTAATGAAAAACTGTTTTTT. Residues: CAISDFVGDTNEKLFF.

The V call is TRBV4-2, the J call TRBJ2-5, with no clear D. Per germline, CDR1 LGHNA and CDR2 YNFKEQ. This CDR3 has 13 residues. V was pared by 4 bases and J by 1 base, with 7 bases between. CDR3 in DNA: TGTGCCAGCAGCCGCCAGCTCCAAGAGACCCAGTACTTC. Translated: CASSRQLQETQYF.

The table lists this clone with a count of one. The chain carries TRBV15 and TRBJ1-5, with D unclear. Deletions cut 0 bases from V and 5 bases from J, with 8 bases between. The CDR3 is made up of 14 amino acids. In germline, CDR1 is LNHNV, CDR2 YYDKDF (reference sequence). The DNA of the CDR3 is TGTGCCACCAGCAGAGATCGGTCGGATCAGCCCCAGCATTTT. It yields the protein CATSRDRSDQPQHF. Supplemented by reference TRBV15 and TRBJ1-5, the full variable domain reads DAMVIQNPRYQVTQFGKPVTLSCSQTLNHNVMYWYQQKSSQAPKLLFHYYDKDFNNEADTPDNFQSRRPNTSFCFLDIRSPGLGDTAMYLCATSRDRSDQPQHFGDGTRLSIL.

The CDR3 region is CASSLGSGGYTEAFF. The DNA for the CDR3 is TGTGCCAGCAGCTTAGGGAGTGGGGGGTACACTGAAGCTTTCTTT. This chain links TRBV11-2 with TRBJ1-1, with D maybe TRBD1 (5 bases). The CDR3 extends over 15 amino acids. Trimming cost V 1 base and J 3 bases, with 12 bases left between them. Germline V lookup: CDR1 SGHAT, CDR2 FQNNGV. The entire variable domain, with the rest obtained from reference TRBV11-2 and TRBJ1-1, is as follows: EAGVAQSPRYKIIEKRQSVAFWCNPISGHATLYWYQQILGQGPKLLIQFQNNGVVDDSQLPKDRFSAERLKGVDSTLKIQPAKLEDSAVYLCASSLGSGGYTEAFFGQGTRLTVV.

J is TRBJ2-5 and V is TRBV6-6, with 8 bases that match TRBD2. With V trimmed by 5 bases and J by 4 bases, 6 bases remained unmatched. The length of the CDR3 is 14 residues. Germline V gene lookup returns CDR1 MNHNY and CDR2 SVGAGI (reference sequence). The CDR3 nucleotides are TGTGCCAGCAGTACTGGGACTAGTGGAGAGACCCAGTACTTC. It translates to CASSTGTSGETQYF.

J is TRBJ2-7 and V is TRBV4-1, with TRBD2 as a possible D gene (7 bases). Trimming pared 1 base from V and 0 bases from J, leaving 13 bases between. The V gene's germline CDR1 is MGHRA and CDR2 YSYEKL. The length of the CDR3 is 16 residues. The CDR3 sequence: CASSQVRGGYSYEQYF. The CDR3 DNA reads as TGCGCCAGCAGCCAAGTTAGGGGGGGTTACTCCTACGAGCAGTACTTC.

V gene TRBV3-1 (or the pseudogene TRBV3-2) combines with J gene TRBJ1-2, with D perhaps matching TRBD1 (5 bases). The CDR3 runs to 14 residues. Germline lookup yields CDR1 LGHDT and CDR2 YNNKEL (reference sequence). V lost 3 bases, J lost 0 bases, and 8 bases lay in between. The CDR3 reads CASSQTASNYGYTF. The CDR3 DNA is TGTGCCAGCAGCCAGACAGCTTCTAACTATGGCTACACCTTC.

This chain links TRBV2 with TRBJ2-7; unclear D gene. The V gene's germline CDR1 is SNHLY and CDR2 FYNNEI. The CDR3 length is 17 residues. Trimming left V 6 bases short and J 0 bases short, with 21 bases between. The DNA for the CDR3 is TGTGCCAGCAGCCCCCTAGTAGGGTCAAGGAGCTCCTACGAGCAGTACTTC. Protein: CASSPLVGSRSSYEQYF.

J is TRBJ1-1 and V is TRBV6-5; TRBD1 matches at 7 bases. From germline, CDR1 is MNHEY and CDR2 SVGAGI. J gave up 3 bases and V 6 bases, and 7 bases lay outside the gene matches. The CDR3 contains 14 residues. The CDR3 nucleotides are TGTGCCAGCAGGGGGACAGTAGGTGACACTGAAGCTTTCTTT. Its protein is CASRGTVGDTEAFF.